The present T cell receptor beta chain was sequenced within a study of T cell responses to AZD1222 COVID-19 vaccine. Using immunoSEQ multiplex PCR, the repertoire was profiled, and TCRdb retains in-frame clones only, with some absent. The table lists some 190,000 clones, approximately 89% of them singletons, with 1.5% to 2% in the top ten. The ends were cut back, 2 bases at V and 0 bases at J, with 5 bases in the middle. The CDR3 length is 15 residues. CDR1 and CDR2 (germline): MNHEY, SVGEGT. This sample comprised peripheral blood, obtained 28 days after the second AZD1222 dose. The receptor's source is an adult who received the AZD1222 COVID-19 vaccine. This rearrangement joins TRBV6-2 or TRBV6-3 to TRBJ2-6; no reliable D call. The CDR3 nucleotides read TGTGCCAGCAGTTACGGGGACTCTGGGGCCAACGTCCTGACTTTC. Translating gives CASSYGDSGANVLTF.